The 31 T cell receptor beta chains in this list originate from one sample, sequenced in a study of OX40 agonist ivuxolimab in advanced cancers. TCRdb's copy holds only in-frame clones and misses some; the assay was immunoSEQ multiplex PCR. The sample lists 53,000 or so clones; roughly three quarters were seen once. The specimen comprised CD4+ or CD8+ T cells sorted from blood, sampled in a trial of the OX40 agonist ivuxolimab. These receptor sequences come from an adult with an advanced solid tumor such as melanoma, head and neck, liver or kidney cancer.

This rearrangement joins TRBV6-4 to TRBJ2-7; 7 bases are a match to TRBD1. The CDR3 loop spans 15 amino acids. From germline, CDR1 is MRHNA and CDR2 SNTAGT. V shed 8 bases and J 3 bases; nucleotides not matched to a gene: 13. The CDR3 bases are TGTGCCAGCCAACGCGACAGGGTACCACTCTACGAGCAGTACTTC. It translates to CASQRDRVPLYEQYF.

This clone was seen a handful of times. V and J are TRBV5-5 and TRBJ1-1; no clear D gene. V gave up 0 bases and J gave up 4 bases, with 13 bases separating them. CDR1 SGHKS and CDR2 YYEKEE come from the germline V gene (reference sequence). This CDR3 region has 15 residues. As DNA, the CDR3 is TGTGCCAGCAGCTTGGCCGTGATGGCCGGCACTGAAGCTTTCTTT. Its translation is CASSLAVMAGTEAFF.

The J gene is TRBJ1-2, the V gene TRBV7-2; tentative D call: TRBD1 (5 bases). V lost 1 base to trimming and J lost 4 bases, with 13 bases between them. The CDR3 sequence is 15 residues long. CDR1 and CDR2 from the germline V gene are SGHTA and FQGNSA. CDR3 protein: CASSLEGGEVYGYTF. The CDR3 region has the DNA TGTGCCAGCAGCTTAGAAGGAGGGGAAGTCTATGGCTACACCTTC.

This clone was seen only once. V and J are TRBV5-1 and TRBJ1-5; D is uncertain. The CDR3 contains 14 residues. The germline V gene has CDR1 SGHRS and CDR2 YFSETQ. V shed 0 bases and J shed 8 bases, with 12 bases lying between them. Written as DNA, the CDR3 is TGCGCCAGCAGCTTGGGGCGCTTCGGGGAGCCCCAGCATTTT. This codes for CASSLGRFGEPQHF.

This clone was counted a few times. The chain joins TRBV6-5 to TRBJ2-1; 10 bases match TRBD2. Germline CDR1 and CDR2: MNHEY and SVGAGI. V lost 2 bases, J lost 15 bases, and 7 bases stayed unmatched. The CDR3 is made up of 13 amino acids. CDR3: CASSYPGTSARFF. CDR3 nucleotides: TGTGCCAGCAGTTACCCTGGGACTAGCGCCCGGTTCTTC.

J is TRBJ2-7 and V is TRBV6-5; D is unresolved. Germline V gene lookup returns CDR1 MNHEY and CDR2 SVGAGI. This CDR3 comprises 14 residues. Deletions cut 4 bases from V and 5 bases from J, with 15 bases between. For the CDR3, the DNA is TGTGCCAGCAGTTTTCGGGCCGCTAATAACGAGCAGTACTTC. Encoded protein: CASSFRAANNEQYF.

The count of this clone is one. The gene calls are TRBV9 and TRBJ2-5; TRBD2 matches at 10 bases. V shed 0 bases and J 4 bases; nucleotides not matched to a gene: 6. The CDR3 runs to 16 residues. Germline loops: CDR1 SGDLS, CDR2 YYNGEE. The CDR3 spells CASSVGASGGLETQYF. The DNA for the CDR3 is TGTGCCAGCAGCGTAGGGGCTAGCGGGGGCCTAGAGACCCAGTACTTC.

This sequence joins TRBV6-5 and TRBJ1-6; D is unclear. Germline loops: CDR1 MNHEY, CDR2 SVGAGI. There are 14 residues in the CDR3. The V end was cut by 2 bases, the J end by 6 bases, with 8 bases between. CDR3 nucleotide sequence: TGTGCCAGCAGTTACAGGGAAAGTAATTCACCCCTCCACTTT. It is translated as CASSYRESNSPLHF.

V usage is TRBV5-1 and J usage is TRBJ2-6; no clear D. The ends were cut back, 5 bases at V and 8 bases at J, with 14 bases in the middle. The CDR3 has 14 residues. Per the germline V gene, CDR1 is SGHRS and CDR2 is YFSETQ. As DNA, the CDR3 is TGCGCCAGCAGGGACGCCGGACCTTCCAACGTCCTGACTTTC. The encoded protein is CASRDAGPSNVLTF.

J is TRBJ2-3 and V is TRBV27; perhaps TRBD1 as D (6 bases). Germline CDR1 and CDR2: MNHEY and SMNVEV (reference sequence). CDR3 length: 18 amino acids. Trimming shortened V by 2 bases and J by 6 bases, and 24 bases separated the two germline ends. DNA for the CDR3: TGTGCCAGCAGTTTACTCGGTAGTGTGGGCAGGGGTCGGGATACGCAGTATTTT. It encodes CASSLLGSVGRGRDTQYF.

The V call is TRBV7-2, the J call TRBJ2-3; the D is unclear. V lost 1 base and J lost 0, with 2 bases in between. This CDR3 region has 13 residues. Looked up from germline, CDR1 is SGHTA and CDR2 is FQGNSA. The CDR3 sequence: CASSLGSTDTQYF. The CDR3 region has the DNA TGTGCCAGCAGCTTAGGAAGCACAGATACGCAGTATTTT.

V gene TRBV27 combines with J gene TRBJ2-1; D uncertain. Germline V CDR1 and CDR2: MNHEY, SMNVEV (reference sequence). The CDR3 sequence is 13 residues long. The V end lost 6 bases, the J end lost 0 bases, and 6 bases lay between the germline ends. The CDR3 reads CASRRNSYNEQFF. CDR3 coding DNA: TGTGCCAGCAGGAGAAACTCCTACAATGAGCAGTTCTTC.

V is TRBV11-2 and J is TRBJ1-2; D ambiguous. V lost 0 bases and J lost 4, with 9 bases in between. Per germline, CDR1 SGHAT and CDR2 FQNNGV. CDR3 size: 14 residues. CDR3 coding DNA: TGTGCCAGCAGCTTAGATCTCGGCGGCTATGGCTACACCTTC. Translating gives CASSLDLGGYGYTF. Variable domain in full (rest from reference TRBV11-2 and TRBJ1-2): EAGVAQSPRYKIIEKRQSVAFWCNPISGHATLYWYQQILGQGPKLLIQFQNNGVVDDSQLPKDRFSAERLKGVDSTLKIQPAKLEDSAVYLCASSLDLGGYGYTFGSGTRLTVV.

This chain uses TRBV19 with TRBJ1-2, with TRBD1 as a possible D gene (5 bases). Looked up from germline, CDR1 is LNHDA and CDR2 is SQIVND (reference sequence). V dropped 5 bases and J dropped 2 bases, with 12 bases sitting between them. CDR3 size: 14 residues. The CDR3 nucleotides read TGTGCCAGTAGTCCACCGGGACCCAACTATGGCTACACCTTC. It is translated as CASSPPGPNYGYTF.

The chain uses TRBV19 and TRBJ2-1, with 12 positions matching TRBD1. CDR3 length equals 16 residues. V lost 5 bases, J lost 8 bases, and 10 bases stayed unmatched. Germline CDR1 is LNHDA and CDR2 is SQIVND (reference sequence). DNA of the CDR3: TGTGCCAGTAGTCGACCGTCGGGACAGGGGGCAGATGAGCAGTTCTTC. Its translation is CASSRPSGQGADEQFF.

The V gene is TRBV6-5, the J gene TRBJ2-1, with 8 bases fitting TRBD2. V gave up 6 bases and J gave up 6 bases; unmatched junction bases: 7. CDR3 length equals 14 residues. CDR1 MNHEY and CDR2 SVGAGI come from the germline V gene. DNA for the CDR3: TGTGCCAGCAGCTCGGGGGGGGCGCGCAATGAGCAGTTCTTC. This codes for CASSSGGARNEQFF.

The V call is TRBV7-2, the J call TRBJ1-6; TRBD1 agrees at 8 bases. The V segment lost 5 bases and the J segment 10 bases; nucleotides outside the gene matches: 7. Germline CDR1 and CDR2: SGHTA and FQGNSA. The CDR3 sequence is 14 residues long. CDR3 sequence (DNA): TGTGCCAGCAGCCTAGGACAGGGTACCTCACCCCTCCACTTT. It encodes CASSLGQGTSPLHF.

Worth noting for this clone: A read error may produce the germline difference seen at one junction end. The chain couples TRBV11-2 to TRBJ2-6; tentative D call: TRBD2 (5 bases). The CDR3 has 15 residues. Germline CDR1 SGHAT, CDR2 FQNNGV. CDR3 protein: CVSSLPAAGANVLTF. In DNA, the CDR3 is TGTGTCAGCAGCTTGCCAGCGGCTGGGGCCAACGTCCTGACTTTC.

This clone occurred a few times. V usage is TRBV6-1 and J usage is TRBJ1-1, with 7 bases that match TRBD1. Germline V gene data show CDR1 as MNHNS and CDR2 as SASEGT. The CDR3 totals 13 residues. The ends lost 8 bases at V and 1 base at J; junction bases unmatched: 4. CDR3 in amino acids: CASGQEQNTEAFF. In DNA, the CDR3 is TGTGCCAGCGGACAGGAACAGAACACTGAAGCTTTCTTT.

The chain has TRBV6-4 and TRBJ1-2, with 10 bases lining up with TRBD1. This CDR3 has 15 residues. Germline loops: CDR1 MRHNA, CDR2 SNTAGT. The ends lost 4 bases at V and 5 bases at J; junction bases unmatched: 7. CDR3 bases: TGTGCCAGCAGTGCGTATATGGGACAGGGGTATGGCTACACCTTC. The encoded protein is CASSAYMGQGYGYTF.

The chain combines TRBV18 with TRBJ1-1, with D perhaps matching TRBD1 (5 bases). Germline V gene data show CDR1 as KGHSH and CDR2 as LQKENI. Trimming took 6 bases from V and 6 from J, leaving 20 bases between them. The CDR3 is 15 amino acids. The CDR3 region has the DNA TGTGCCAGCTCGCTTAATCTGGGTGGGGCCGCTGAAGCTTTCTTT. Its protein product is CASSLNLGGAAEAFF.

This clone appeared a few times. V is TRBV5-1 and J is TRBJ1-5, with TRBD1 matching over 9 bases. V shed 5 bases, J shed 6 bases, and the junction held 6 bases outside the gene matches. Germline V gene sequence: CDR1 SGHRS, CDR2 YFSETQ. The CDR3 consists of 14 residues. This CDR3 reads CASRPGQGLQPQHF. CDR3 bases: TGCGCCAGCAGACCAGGACAGGGGCTTCAGCCCCAGCATTTT. Filled out from reference TRBV5-1 and TRBJ1-5, the complete variable domain reads KAGVTQTPRYLIKTRGQQVTLSCSPISGHRSVSWYQQTPGQGLQFLFEYFSETQRNKGNFPGRFSGRQFSNSRSEMNVSTLELGDSALYLCASRPGQGLQPQHFGDGTRLSIL.

This CDR3 reads CASRSGEQYF. CDR3 nucleotides: TGTGCCAGCCGGTCGGGCGAGCAGTACTTC. This chain uses TRBV28 with TRBJ2-7, with D hard to call. The CDR3 is 10 residues long. Germline V lookup: CDR1 MDHEN, CDR2 SYDVKM. The V and J ends lost 8 bases and 6 bases respectively, with 8 bases between them.

The chain combines TRBV14 with TRBJ2-7; D may be TRBD1 (6 bases). CDR1 and CDR2 from the germline V gene are SGHDN and FVKESK. V was shortened by 5 bases and J by 5 bases, with 10 bases between the two germline ends. This CDR3 has 12 amino acids. The CDR3 sequence is CASSRGWNEQYF. DNA of the CDR3: TGTGCCAGCAGCAGGGGGTGGAACGAGCAGTACTTC.

This chain joins TRBV7-2 and TRBJ2-4, with 8 bases that match TRBD1. The CDR3 consists of 17 residues. Per the germline V gene, CDR1 is SGHTA and CDR2 is FQGNSA. The ends lost 2 bases at V and 2 bases at J; junction bases unmatched: 8. The CDR3 sequence is CASSLRPTGASKNIQYF. As DNA, the CDR3 is TGTGCCAGCAGCTTAAGACCGACAGGGGCTTCCAAAAACATTCAGTACTTC.

The chain has TRBV4-1 and TRBJ2-3; 14 positions agree with TRBD2. The germline gives CDR1 MGHRA, CDR2 YSYEKL. With V trimmed by 3 bases and J by 0 bases, 5 bases remained unmatched. The CDR3 is 18 amino acids. The CDR3 bases are TGCGCCAGCAGCCAGACTAGCGGGAGGGACCTTAGCACAGATACGCAGTATTTT. The encoded protein is CASSQTSGRDLSTDTQYF.

The chain uses TRBV11-3 and TRBJ2-1; 9 nucleotides agree with TRBD2. This CDR3 has 14 amino acids. After removal of 5 bases from V and 5 bases from J, the junction contained 4 bases not matched to a gene. CDR1 SGHNT and CDR2 YENEEA come from the germline V gene. CDR3 coding DNA: TGTGCCAGCAGCCCGACTAGCGGCCACAATGAGCAGTTCTTC. Translating it yields CASSPTSGHNEQFF. The entire variable domain, with the rest obtained from reference TRBV11-3 and TRBJ2-1, is as follows: EAGVVQSPRYKIIEKKQPVAFWCNPISGHNTLYWYLQNLGQGPELLIRYENEEAVDDSQLPKDRFSAERLKGVDSTLKIQPAELGDSAVYLCASSPTSGHNEQFFGPGTRLTVL.

V gene TRBV7-2 combines with J gene TRBJ2-2; D may be TRBD2 (6 bases). V lost 5 bases to trimming and J lost 11 bases, with 21 bases between them. This CDR3 comprises 15 residues. Germline V gene lookup returns CDR1 SGHTA and CDR2 FQGNSA. The CDR3 DNA reads TGTGCCAGCAGCGGAACTAGCCATACAATCGGAGAGCTGTTTTTT. This sequence encodes CASSGTSHTIGELFF.

The chain joins TRBV6-5 to TRBJ1-2; TRBD1 matches at 9 bases. The CDR3 spans 15 residues. CDR1 and CDR2 (germline): MNHEY, SVGAGI. J gave up 7 bases and V 5 bases, and 11 bases lay outside the gene matches. The CDR3 region is CASSPGRGQGGGYTF. CDR3 sequence (DNA): TGTGCCAGCAGTCCCGGGAGGGGACAGGGAGGTGGCTACACCTTC.

The V and J genes are TRBV25-1 and TRBJ1-1, with D perhaps matching TRBD1 (5 bases). Per germline, CDR1 MGHDK and CDR2 SYGVNS. V lost 4 bases and J lost 5, with 20 bases in between. This CDR3 is built from 16 residues. The CDR3 DNA reads as TGTGCCAGCAGTGTGCAAACGGCAGGGCAGCGGACTGAAGCTTTCTTT. Translation: CASSVQTAGQRTEAFF.

V is TRBV9 and J is TRBJ2-1; D is unresolved. The CDR3 extends over 14 amino acids. Trimming removed 4 bases from V and 5 bases from J, with 13 bases in between. From germline, CDR1 is SGDLS and CDR2 YYNGEE. For the CDR3, the DNA is TGTGCCAGCAGCCCTCCCCCCCTCAACAATGAGCAGTTCTTC. It codes for CASSPPPLNNEQFF.